These 2 T cell receptor beta chains came from one sample sequenced in a study of shared clonotypes between healthy human individuals. Profiled with immunoSEQ multiplex PCR; TCRdb holds only in-frame clones, not every one. The data show about 2.1 million clones, 80% to 95% seen once. Positively selected for CCR7, the CD45RO-negative cells used as naive CD8 cells excluded terminally differentiated effector memory CD45RA+ cells. Sequencing used naive CD8+ T cells from PBMCs. The origin of the receptors is a man in his late teens or twenties in good health. Some clones in this sample may be carry-over from other donors' samples.

V gene TRBV19 combines with J gene TRBJ2-2; D unresolved. Germline loops: CDR1 LNHDA, CDR2 SQIVND (reference sequence). There are 12 residues in the CDR3. V gave up 3 bases and J gave up 4 bases, with 3 bases separating them. The CDR3 sequence: CASSILTGELFF. Here the CDR3 DNA reads TGTGCCAGTAGTATTCTCACCGGGGAGCTGTTTTTT.

V is TRBV7-9 and J is TRBJ2-1, with D possibly being TRBD1 or TRBD2 (5 bases each). The V and J ends lost 1 base and 9 bases respectively, with 13 bases between them. The CDR3 is 14 amino acids. In germline, CDR1 is SEHNR, CDR2 FQNEAQ (reference sequence). The CDR3 loop is CASSLVMGVGEQFF. DNA for the CDR3: TGTGCCAGCAGCTTAGTAATGGGGGTGGGTGAGCAGTTCTTC.